This T cell receptor beta chain appears in the sequencing data of a study of T cell responses to AZD1222 COVID-19 vaccine. Findings of the study overall: White British ancestry dominated among donors, who included more females, and clonal diversity was possibly underestimated.

Details on this clone: Its antigen is unidentified.

Germline values: CDR1 LNHDA, CDR2 SQIVND (reference sequence). The V end lost 3 bases, the J end lost 12 bases, and 12 bases lay between the germline ends. The CDR3 consists of 12 residues. TCRdb keeps only in-frame clones here, not all; method: immunoSEQ multiplex PCR. The repertoire holds about 120,000 clones, around 92% seen once, with more than 13% in the top ten. Source: peripheral blood, taken on day 0 of AZD1222 vaccination. The receptor was derived from an adult in good health. The chain uses TRBV19 and TRBJ2-1; a possible D gene is TRBD2 (5 bases). The CDR3, as DNA: TGTGCCAGTAGTATGACGCTCAGCGGGCAGTTCTTC. This translates into CASSMTLSGQFF.